The TCR beta chain described here comes from a study of T cell changes during pregnancy in multiple sclerosis. V was pared by 5 bases and J by 1 base, with 2 bases of the junction left unmatched. This CDR3 is built from 13 residues. Germline V gene lookup returns CDR1 SGHRS and CDR2 YFSETQ. The repertoire was sequenced with immunoSEQ multiplex PCR; TCRdb's copy has only in-frame clones and lacks some. The data hold 50,000 or so clones, with over 80% observed a single time. This sequence was found in a female donor with multiple sclerosis, enrolled in a pregnancy study. This rearrangement joins TRBV5-1 to TRBJ2-7; TRBD1 agrees at 8 bases. The sample in question was CD8+ T cells from peripheral blood mononuclear cells, obtained after pregnancy. As DNA, the CDR3 is TGCGCCAGCAGAGGGACAGGATCCTACGAGCAGTACTTC. It translates to CASRGTGSYEQYF.